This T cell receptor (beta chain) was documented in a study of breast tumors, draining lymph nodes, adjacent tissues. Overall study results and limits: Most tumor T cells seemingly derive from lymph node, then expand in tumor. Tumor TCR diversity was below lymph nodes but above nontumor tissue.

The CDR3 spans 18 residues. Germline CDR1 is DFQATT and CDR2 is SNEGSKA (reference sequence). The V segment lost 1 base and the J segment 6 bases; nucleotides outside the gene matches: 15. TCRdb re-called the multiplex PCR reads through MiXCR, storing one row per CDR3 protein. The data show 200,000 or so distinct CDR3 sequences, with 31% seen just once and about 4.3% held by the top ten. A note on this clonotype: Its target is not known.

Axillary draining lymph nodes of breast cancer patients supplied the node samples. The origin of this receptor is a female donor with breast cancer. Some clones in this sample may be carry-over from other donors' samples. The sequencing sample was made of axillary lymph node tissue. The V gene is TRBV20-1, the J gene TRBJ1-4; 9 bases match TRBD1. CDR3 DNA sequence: TGCAGTGCTAGAGTCAAGGACAGGGGAGAGGTATACGATGAAAAACTGTTTTTT. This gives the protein CSARVKDRGEVYDEKLFF.